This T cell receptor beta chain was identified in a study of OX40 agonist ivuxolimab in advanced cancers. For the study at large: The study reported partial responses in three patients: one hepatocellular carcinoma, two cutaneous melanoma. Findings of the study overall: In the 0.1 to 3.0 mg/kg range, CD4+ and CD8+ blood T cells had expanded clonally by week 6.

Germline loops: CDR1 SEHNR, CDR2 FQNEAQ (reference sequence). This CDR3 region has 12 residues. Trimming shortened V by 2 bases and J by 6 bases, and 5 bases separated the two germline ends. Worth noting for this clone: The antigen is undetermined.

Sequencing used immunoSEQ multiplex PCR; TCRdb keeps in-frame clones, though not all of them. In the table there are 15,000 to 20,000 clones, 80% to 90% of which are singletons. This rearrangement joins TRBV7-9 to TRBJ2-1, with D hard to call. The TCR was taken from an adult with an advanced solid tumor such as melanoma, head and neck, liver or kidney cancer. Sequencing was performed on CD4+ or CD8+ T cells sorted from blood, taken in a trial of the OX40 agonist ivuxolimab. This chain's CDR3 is CASSLRPNEQFF. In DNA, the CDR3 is TGTGCCAGCAGCTTAAGGCCCAATGAGCAGTTCTTC.